The 11 T cell receptor beta chains given below trace back to one sample, sequenced in a study of cytomegalovirus exposure and HLA in healthy donors. PCR employed 60 Vbeta and 13 Jbeta primers. TCRdb's table, derived via immunoSEQ multiplex PCR, lists solely in-frame clones and lacks some. The sample yields approximately 150,000 clones, roughly 81% seen once. Sequencing was done on a sample of PBMCs. These receptors all stem from a man aged 25 to 40 in good health and CMV-seropositive.

The chain employs TRBV29-1 and TRBJ2-7; weak D call: TRBD1 (5 bases). Germline V lookup: CDR1 SQVTM, CDR2 ANQGSEA. Trimming took 1 base from V and 0 from J, leaving 10 bases between them. The CDR3 consists of 14 residues. The CDR3 here is CSVEGGRSSYEQYF. The CDR3, as DNA: TGCAGCGTTGAAGGGGGCCGGAGCTCCTACGAGCAGTACTTC.

This clone was found a few times. The chain recombines TRBV5-1 with TRBJ1-1; 9 bases align to TRBD1. The J segment lost 4 bases and the V segment lost 1 base, leaving 5 bases of the junction unmatched. CDR1 is SGHRS and CDR2 is YFSETQ in the germline V gene. CDR3 size: 15 residues. The CDR3 coding sequence is TGCGCCAGCAGCTTGTCCCTGGACAGGGGCACTGAAGCTTTCTTT. It translates to CASSLSLDRGTEAFF.

This chain uses TRBV5-1 with TRBJ2-1; 8 nucleotides agree with TRBD2. The CDR3 spans 14 residues. V shed 3 bases, J shed 8 bases, and the junction held 7 bases outside the gene matches. Per germline, CDR1 SGHRS and CDR2 YFSETQ. CDR3 loop: CASSSTGTRDEQFF. In nucleotides, the CDR3 is TGCGCCAGCAGCTCAACCGGGACTAGGGATGAGCAGTTCTTC.

This clone was counted once. The chain recombines TRBV29-1 with TRBJ2-3, with 11 nucleotides matching TRBD2. Germline CDR1 SQVTM, CDR2 ANQGSEA. Trimming cost V 7 bases and J 0 bases; bases outside gene matches: 6. The CDR3 extends over 15 amino acids. Here the CDR3 DNA reads TGCAGCGCTATGGGACTAGCGGTTAGCACAGATACGCAGTATTTT. It translates to CSAMGLAVSTDTQYF.

This rearrangement joins TRBV9 to TRBJ2-5; D possibly corresponds to TRBD2 (7 bases). The CDR3 totals 16 residues. Germline V lookup: CDR1 SGDLS, CDR2 YYNGEE. Deletions cut 4 bases from V and 5 bases from J, with 21 bases between. CDR3 protein: CASSFLGGGRVETQYF. CDR3 coding DNA: TGTGCCAGCAGCTTTTTAGGGGGGGGGAGGGTGGAGACCCAGTACTTC.

The rearrangement uses TRBV7-9 and TRBJ2-5; 13 bases map to TRBD2. The CDR3 is 16 residues long. The trim removed 3 bases at V and 5 bases at J, leaving 6 bases unmatched. Germline V lookup: CDR1 SEHNR, CDR2 FQNEAQ (reference sequence). For the CDR3, the DNA is TGTGCCAGCAGCTTCTGGACTAGCGGGAGCACGGAGACCCAGTACTTC. Amino acid sequence: CASSFWTSGSTETQYF.

The CDR3 DNA reads as TGTGCCAGCAGCTACAGACTAGCGGGAGTGGAGAATGAGCAGTTCTTC. Amino acid sequence: CASSYRLAGVENEQFF. V usage is TRBV9 and J usage is TRBJ2-1; TRBD2 matches 12 bases. The CDR3 length is 16 residues. Per germline, CDR1 SGDLS and CDR2 YYNGEE. V dropped 4 bases and J dropped 7; count of bases not matched to a gene: 9.

The CDR3 here is CASSLQANTGELFF. CDR3 DNA sequence: TGTGCCAGCAGCTTACAGGCGAACACCGGGGAGCTGTTTTTT. This chain links TRBV7-9 with TRBJ2-2, with unresolved D. This CDR3 spans 14 amino acids. The V gene's germline CDR1 is SEHNR and CDR2 FQNEAQ (reference sequence). Trimming took 2 bases from V and 0 from J, leaving 4 bases between them.

The chain couples TRBV5-4 to TRBJ2-2; 8 bases fit TRBD1. Germline-derived CDR1 and CDR2 are SGHNT and YYREEE (reference sequence). There are 16 residues in the CDR3. With V trimmed by 6 bases and J by 4 bases, 11 bases remained unmatched. This chain's CDR3 is CASTLGQGRFTGELFF. The CDR3 DNA follows: TGTGCCAGCACCTTAGGACAGGGTCGTTTCACCGGGGAGCTGTTTTTT.

The rearrangement links TRBV11-2 to TRBJ2-3; tentatively, D is TRBD2 (6 bases). Germline loops: CDR1 SGHAT, CDR2 FQNNGV. The CDR3 consists of 16 residues. Trimming shortened V by 2 bases and J by 0 bases, and 12 bases separated the two germline ends. CDR3 loop: CASSLYGGSSTDTQYF. The CDR3 coding sequence is TGTGCCAGCAGCTTATACGGGGGTAGTAGCACAGATACGCAGTATTTT. Looking up the rest from reference TRBV11-2 and TRBJ2-3 gives the full variable domain: EAGVAQSPRYKIIEKRQSVAFWCNPISGHATLYWYQQILGQGPKLLIQFQNNGVVDDSQLPKDRFSAERLKGVDSTLKIQPAKLEDSAVYLCASSLYGGSSTDTQYFGPGTRLTVL.

Written as DNA, the CDR3 is TGTGCCAGCACCCTGTGGGGGACAGGCGATCAGCCCCAGCATTTT. Residues: CASTLWGTGDQPQHF. The chain has TRBV28 and TRBJ1-5; 8 bases match TRBD1. Germline lookup yields CDR1 MDHEN and CDR2 SYDVKM. The ends lost 7 bases at V and 5 bases at J; junction bases unmatched: 10. The CDR3 is 15 residues long. Looking up the rest from reference TRBV28 and TRBJ1-5 gives the full variable domain: DVKVTQSSRYLVKRTGEKVFLECVQDMDHENMFWYRQDPGLGLRLIYFSYDVKMKEKGDIPEGYSVSREKKERFSLILESASTNQTSMYLCASTLWGTGDQPQHFGDGTRLSIL.